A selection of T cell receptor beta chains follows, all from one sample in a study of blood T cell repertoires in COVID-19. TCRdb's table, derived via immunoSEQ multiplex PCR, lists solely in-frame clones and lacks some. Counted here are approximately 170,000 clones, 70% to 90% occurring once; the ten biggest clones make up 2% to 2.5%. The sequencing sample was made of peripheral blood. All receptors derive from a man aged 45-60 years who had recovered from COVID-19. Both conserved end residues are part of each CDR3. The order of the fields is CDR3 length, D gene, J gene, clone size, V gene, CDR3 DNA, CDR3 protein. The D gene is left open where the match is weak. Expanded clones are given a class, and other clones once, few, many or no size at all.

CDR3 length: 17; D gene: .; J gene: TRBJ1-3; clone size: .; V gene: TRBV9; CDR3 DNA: TGTGCCAGCAGCGTAGGGGGCAGGTCGGTTTCGGGAAACACCATATATTTT; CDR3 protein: CASSVGGRSVSGNTIYF
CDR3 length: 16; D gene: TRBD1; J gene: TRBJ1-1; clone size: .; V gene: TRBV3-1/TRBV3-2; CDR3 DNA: TGTGCCAGCAGCCATTACCGACAGGGGCGGAACACTGAAGCTTTCTTT; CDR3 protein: CASSHYRQGRNTEAFF
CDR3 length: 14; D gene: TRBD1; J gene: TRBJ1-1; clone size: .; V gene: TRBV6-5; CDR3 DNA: TGTGCCAGCAGTTACGGGACAGTGAACACTGAAGCTTTCTTT; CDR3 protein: CASSYGTVNTEAFF
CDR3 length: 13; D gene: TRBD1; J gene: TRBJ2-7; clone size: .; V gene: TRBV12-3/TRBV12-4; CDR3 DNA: TGTGCCAGCAGTTTAGGACAGGGGATCGAGCAGTACTTC; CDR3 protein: CASSLGQGIEQYF
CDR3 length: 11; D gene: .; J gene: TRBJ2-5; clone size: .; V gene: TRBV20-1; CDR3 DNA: TGCAGTGCTAGAAGTGGGCGGACCCAGTACTTC; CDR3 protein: CSARSGRTQYF
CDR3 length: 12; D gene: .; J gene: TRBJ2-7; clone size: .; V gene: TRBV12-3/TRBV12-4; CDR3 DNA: TGTGCCAGCAGTTCCAGAAGCTACGAGCAGTACTTC; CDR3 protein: CASSSRSYEQYF
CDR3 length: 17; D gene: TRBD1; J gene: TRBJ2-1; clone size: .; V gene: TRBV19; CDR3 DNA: TGTGCCAGTAGTATTTTGGGACAGGGCCCTCTAGGGAATGAGCAGTTCTTC; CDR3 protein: CASSILGQGPLGNEQFF
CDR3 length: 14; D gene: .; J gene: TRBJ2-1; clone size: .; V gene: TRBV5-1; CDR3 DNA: TGCGCCAGCAGCTTAGAGGGAGTCGGAAATGAGCAGTTCTTC; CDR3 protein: CASSLEGVGNEQFF
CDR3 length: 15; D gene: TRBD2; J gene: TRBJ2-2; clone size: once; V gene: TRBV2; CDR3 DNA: TGTGCCAGCAGTGAAAGGCTAGCGGCGGGAGGGGAGCTGTTTTTT; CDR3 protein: CASSERLAAGGELFF
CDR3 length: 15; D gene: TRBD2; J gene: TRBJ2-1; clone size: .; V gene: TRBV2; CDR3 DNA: TGTGCCAGCAGCGCCCCCGCGGGGGAAGGCAATGAGCAGTTCTTC; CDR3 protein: CASSAPAGEGNEQFF
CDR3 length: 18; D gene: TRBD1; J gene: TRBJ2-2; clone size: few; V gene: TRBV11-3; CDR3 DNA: TGTGCCAGCAGCTTAGATTGGACAGGGTTGGGGAACACCGGGGAGCTGTTTTTT; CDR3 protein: CASSLDWTGLGNTGELFF
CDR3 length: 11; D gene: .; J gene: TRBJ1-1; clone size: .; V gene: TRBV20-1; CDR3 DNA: TGCAGTGCAATTCCAGGTACTGAAGCTTTCTTT; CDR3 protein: CSAIPGTEAFF
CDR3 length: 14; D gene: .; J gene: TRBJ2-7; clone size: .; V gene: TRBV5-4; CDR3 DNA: TGTGCCAGCAGGGCAGAACAGGGGCGGGAAGAGCAGTACTTC; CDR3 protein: CASRAEQGREEQYF
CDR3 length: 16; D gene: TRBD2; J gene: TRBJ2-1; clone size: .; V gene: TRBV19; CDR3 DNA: TGTGCCAGTAGTCCCCGGACTAGCGGGGGGCTTAATGAGCAGTTCTTC; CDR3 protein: CASSPRTSGGLNEQFF
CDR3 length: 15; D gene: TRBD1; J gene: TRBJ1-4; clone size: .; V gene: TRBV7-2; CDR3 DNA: TGTGCCAGCAGCCAAGGAAGGGGGCGTCGGGAAAAACTGTTTTTT; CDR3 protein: CASSQGRGRREKLFF
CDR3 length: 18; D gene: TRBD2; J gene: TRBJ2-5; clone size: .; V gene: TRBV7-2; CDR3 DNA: TGTGCCAGCAGCTTAAGACTAGCGGGAGGTTCCCACGGAGAGACCCAGTACTTC; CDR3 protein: CASSLRLAGGSHGETQYF
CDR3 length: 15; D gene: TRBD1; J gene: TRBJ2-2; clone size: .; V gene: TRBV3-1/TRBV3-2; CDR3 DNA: TGTGCCAGCAGCCGCCCGGACAGGTACACCGGGGAGCTGTTTTTT; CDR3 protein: CASSRPDRYTGELFF
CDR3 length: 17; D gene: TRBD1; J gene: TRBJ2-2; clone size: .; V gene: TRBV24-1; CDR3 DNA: TGTGCCACCAGTGATTTGAATAGACAGGGGAACACCGGGGAGCTGTTTTTT; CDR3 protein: CATSDLNRQGNTGELFF
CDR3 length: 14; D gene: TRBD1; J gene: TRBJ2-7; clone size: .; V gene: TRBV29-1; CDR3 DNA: TGCAGCGTGGTGGGACAGGGAAGCTCCTACGAGCAGTACTTC; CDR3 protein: CSVVGQGSSYEQYF
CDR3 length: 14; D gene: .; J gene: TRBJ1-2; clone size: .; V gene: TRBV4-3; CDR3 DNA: TGCGCCAGCAGCCAAGAGGCCGGGGTCTATGGCTACACCTTC; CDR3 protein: CASSQEAGVYGYTF
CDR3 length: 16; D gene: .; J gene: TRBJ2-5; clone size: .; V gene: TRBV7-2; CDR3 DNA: TGTGCCAGCAGCTTACTGTGGACCCAGCAGCGGGAGACCCAGTACTTC; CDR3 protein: CASSLLWTQQRETQYF
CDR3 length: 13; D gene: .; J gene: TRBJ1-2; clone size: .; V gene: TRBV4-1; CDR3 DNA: TGCGCCAGCAGCCAAGACGGAGTTTATGGCTACACCTTC; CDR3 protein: CASSQDGVYGYTF
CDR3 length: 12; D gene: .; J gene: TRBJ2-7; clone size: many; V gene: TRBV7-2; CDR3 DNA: TGTGCCACCCAAGACAGGTCCTACGAGCAGTACTTC; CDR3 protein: CATQDRSYEQYF
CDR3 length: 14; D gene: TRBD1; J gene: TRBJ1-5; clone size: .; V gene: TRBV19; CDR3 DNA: TGTGCCAGTAGTCTGGGGACAGGGGGTCAGCCCCAGCATTTT; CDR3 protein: CASSLGTGGQPQHF
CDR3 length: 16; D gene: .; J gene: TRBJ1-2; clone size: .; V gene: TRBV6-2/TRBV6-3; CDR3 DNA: TGTGCCAGCAGTCGAACACTGGGACCGTCCAGCGGGGGCTACACCTTC; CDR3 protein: CASSRTLGPSSGGYTF
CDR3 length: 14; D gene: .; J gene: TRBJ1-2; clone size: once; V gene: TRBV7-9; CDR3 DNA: TGTGCCAGCAGCTCGGACGGGGGAGGGTATGGCTACACCTTC; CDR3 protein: CASSSDGGGYGYTF
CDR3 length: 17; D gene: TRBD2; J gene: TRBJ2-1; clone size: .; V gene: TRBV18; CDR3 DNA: TGTGCCAGCTCACCACCGGGACTAGCGGGAGAATTCGATGAGCAGTTCTTC; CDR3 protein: CASSPPGLAGEFDEQFF
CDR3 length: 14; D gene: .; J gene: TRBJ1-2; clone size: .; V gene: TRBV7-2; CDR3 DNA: TGTGCCAGCACCCGACTGCACGGATCTATGGGCTACACCTTC; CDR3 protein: CASTRLHGSMGYTF
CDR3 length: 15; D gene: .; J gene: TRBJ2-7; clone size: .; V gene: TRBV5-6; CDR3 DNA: TGTGCCAGCAGCTTGGCAGAGCGGAAAGGACACGAGCAGTACTTC; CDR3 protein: CASSLAERKGHEQYF
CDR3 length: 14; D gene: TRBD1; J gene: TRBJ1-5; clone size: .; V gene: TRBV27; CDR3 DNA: TGTGCCAGCAGTGGTGGACAGGGAACTCAGCCCCAGCATTTT; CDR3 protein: CASSGGQGTQPQHF
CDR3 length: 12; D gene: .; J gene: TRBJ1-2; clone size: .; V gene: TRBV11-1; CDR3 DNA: TGTGCCAGCAGCGCACATAACTATGGCTACACCTTC; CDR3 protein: CASSAHNYGYTF
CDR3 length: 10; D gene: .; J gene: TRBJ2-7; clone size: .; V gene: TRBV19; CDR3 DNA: TGTGCCAGCCGCAGTGGCGAGCAGTACTTC; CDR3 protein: CASRSGEQYF
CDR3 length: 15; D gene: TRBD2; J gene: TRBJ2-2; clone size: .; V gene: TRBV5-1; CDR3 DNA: TGCGCCAGCAGCTTACAGCGGGGGGCCACCGGGGAGCTGTTTTTT; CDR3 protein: CASSLQRGATGELFF
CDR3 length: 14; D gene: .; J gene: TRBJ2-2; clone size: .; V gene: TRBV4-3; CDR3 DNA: TGCGCCAGCAGCCTGGCGGTGAACACCGGGGAGCTGTTTTTT; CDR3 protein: CASSLAVNTGELFF
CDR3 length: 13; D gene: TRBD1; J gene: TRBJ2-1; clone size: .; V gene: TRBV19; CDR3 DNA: TGTGCCAGTAGTATGACAGGGGCTGGTGAGCAGTTCTTC; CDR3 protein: CASSMTGAGEQFF
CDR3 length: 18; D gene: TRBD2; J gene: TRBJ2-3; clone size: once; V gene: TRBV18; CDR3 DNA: TGTGCCAGCTCACCCCTACCTGAGGGAGGGCCTATGATAGATACGCAGTATTTT; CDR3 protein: CASSPLPEGGPMIDTQYF
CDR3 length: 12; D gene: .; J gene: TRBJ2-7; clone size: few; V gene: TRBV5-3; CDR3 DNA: TGTGCCCCTGCTTGTAGCCCCTACGAGCAGTACTTC; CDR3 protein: CAPACSPYEQYF
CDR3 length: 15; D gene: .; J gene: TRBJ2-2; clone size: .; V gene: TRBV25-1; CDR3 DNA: TGTGCCAGCAGTGAATGGGCAGGGCCCACCGGGGAGCTGTTTTTT; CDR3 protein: CASSEWAGPTGELFF
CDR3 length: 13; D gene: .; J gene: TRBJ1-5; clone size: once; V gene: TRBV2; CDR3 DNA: TGTGCCAGCAGTGACCGGGGTAGGCGGCCCCAGCATTTT; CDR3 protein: CASSDRGRRPQHF